What follows is one TCR beta chain and its context. Trimming pared 0 bases from V and 0 bases from J, leaving 9 bases between. Germline loops: CDR1 SGHDN, CDR2 FVKESK. The CDR3 runs 16 residues. The PCR used 60 Vbeta and 13 Jbeta primers. TCRdb keeps only in-frame clones here, not all; method: immunoSEQ multiplex PCR. The sample holds under 70,000 clones, approximately 80% seen once. The record originates from a study of cytomegalovirus exposure and HLA in healthy donors. The receptor was derived from a female donor in good health and CMV-seronegative. The specimen sequenced was PBMCs. J is TRBJ2-4 and V is TRBV14, with D unresolved. The CDR3 here is CASSQELELAKNIQYF. In DNA, the CDR3 is TGTGCCAGCAGCCAAGAGTTGGAGTTAGCCAAAAACATTCAGTACTTC.